Listed here are 13 T cell receptor beta chains from one sample, sequenced in a study of T cells in Graves' hyperthyroidism and ophthalmopathy (dated by TCRdb to between 2018 and 2021). Library preparation used multiplex PCR. Sequencing took place on an Illumina HiSeq 2000. The TCR beta CDR3 regions were amplified from RNA transcripts. The first round of RT-PCR for the TCR CDR3 was performed with the HTBI primer set and the Qiagen OneStep RT-PCR kit. TCRdb reprocessed the public reads (quality trimming at Q25 with fastp, clone calling with MiXCR) and kept in-frame beta chains. One record per CDR3 amino acid sequence lists the most common genes and DNA. Across this sample there are approximately 360,000 distinct CDR3 sequences, with less than 20% seen only once. About a quarter of the sample is taken by the ten largest. Sequenced material: blood. Receptors were obtained from a woman in her late teens or twenties with Graves' hyperthyroidism that later progressed to Graves' ophthalmopathy.

The chain joins TRBV7-3 to TRBJ1-1; D possibly corresponds to TRBD1 (6 bases). This CDR3 has 17 residues. V lost 5 bases to trimming and J lost 1 base, with 20 bases between them. Germline CDR1 SGHTA, CDR2 FQGTGA. In DNA, the CDR3 is TGTGCCAGCAGCCAATACCCACCGACAGGATCGAACACTGAAGCTTTCTTT. Protein: CASSQYPPTGSNTEAFF.

This chain connects TRBV28 to TRBJ1-5; a weak D match, TRBD1 (6 bases). Per germline, CDR1 MDHEN and CDR2 SYDVKM. CDR3 size: 17 residues. Between the trimmed V and J ends, which lost 7 bases and 0 bases, there was a span of 19 bases. CDR3 residues: CASNTGAGVYSNQPQHF. The CDR3 DNA follows: TGTGCCAGCAACACGGGGGCGGGGGTCTATAGCAATCAGCCCCAGCATTTT.

This clonotype was found many times. The V gene is TRBV13, the J gene TRBJ1-2; no definite D call. The V and J ends lost 5 bases and 4 bases respectively, with 11 bases between them. The germline gives CDR1 PRHDT, CDR2 FYEKMQ (reference sequence). CDR3 length: 13 residues. The CDR3 reads CASSARAAYGYTF. CDR3 nucleotides: TGTGCCAGCAGCGCACGGGCAGCCTATGGCTACACCTTC.

This clonotype was found a few times. The rearrangement uses TRBV19 and TRBJ1-5, with D unresolved. The ends were cut back, 2 bases at V and 3 bases at J, with 11 bases in the middle. The germline V gene encodes CDR1 LNHDA and CDR2 SQIVND (reference sequence). This CDR3 contains 15 residues. The CDR3 protein is CASSISGLFNQPQHF. The CDR3 DNA reads TGTGCCAGTAGTATAAGCGGGCTGTTCAATCAGCCCCAGCATTTT. Full variable domain (remainder filled in from reference TRBV19 and TRBJ1-5): DGGITQSPKYLFRKEGQNVTLSCEQNLNHDAMYWYRQDPGQGLRLIYYSQIVNDFQKGDIAEGYSVSREKKESFPLTVTSAQKNPTAFYLCASSISGLFNQPQHFGDGTRLSIL.

This clonotype was recorded a few times. The rearrangement uses TRBV9 and TRBJ2-3, with 9 bases fitting TRBD2. Losses at the gene ends were 4 bases for V and 1 base for J; bases not matched to a gene: 4. CDR3 length: 15 amino acids. CDR1 and CDR2 from the germline V gene are SGDLS and YYNGEE. The DNA for the CDR3 is TGTGCCAGCAGCACAAGCGGGGGGCGCACAGATACGCAGTATTTT. Its protein product is CASSTSGGRTDTQYF.

This clonotype was counted between two and nine times. J is TRBJ1-5 and V is TRBV10-2; the D gene is possibly TRBD1 (6 bases). Germline loops: CDR1 WSHSY, CDR2 SAAADI. The CDR3 loop spans 19 amino acids. V lost 3 bases to trimming and J lost 0 bases, with 21 bases between them. The CDR3 protein is CASSDFSGHSLYSNQPQHF. The CDR3 DNA follows: TGCGCCAGCAGTGACTTCTCGGGACACTCTTTATATAGCAATCAGCCCCAGCATTTT.

This clonotype was detected only a few times. The CDR3 DNA follows: TGTGCCAGCAGAACTAGCGGGAGTCGGGGCCCCTCTGGGGCCAACGTCCTGACTTTC. This sequence encodes CASRTSGSRGPSGANVLTF. The genes are TRBV28 and TRBJ2-6; 11 bases match TRBD2. Germline V gene data show CDR1 as MDHEN and CDR2 as SYDVKM. This CDR3 region has 19 residues. The V gene end was trimmed by 6 bases and the J gene end by 0 bases; junction bases not matched to a gene: 10.

In regard to this clonotype: The junction differs from germline at one of its ends, possibly a read error. The chain joins TRBV5-1 to TRBJ2-7; TRBD2 aligns across 11 bases. The CDR3 is 17 residues long. From germline, CDR1 is SGHRS and CDR2 YFSETQ. The CDR3 loop reads CATRPTSGRAPSYERYF. CDR3 sequence (DNA): TGCGCCACCAGACCCACTAGCGGGAGAGCTCCTTCCTACGAGCGGTACTTC.

This clonotype turned up a few times. In nucleotides, the CDR3 is TGTGCCAGCAGTGACGAAGCTTCGGATACGCAGTATTTT. Encoded protein: CASSDEASDTQYF. This chain uses TRBV6-4 with TRBJ2-3; D gene unclear. Germline V gives CDR1 MRHNA, CDR2 SNTAGT. There are 13 residues in the CDR3. The V end was cut by 2 bases, the J end by 6 bases, with 9 bases between.

This clonotype was seen once. The chain recombines TRBV6-2 or TRBV6-3 with TRBJ2-6, with 7 positions matching TRBD1. There are 15 residues in the CDR3. Germline V gene sequence: CDR1 MNHEY, CDR2 SVGEGT. With 10 bases clipped from V and 4 bases from J, the junction kept 10 bases outside the gene matches. CDR3 coding DNA: TGTGCCACCAGATTTATGGGACAGGGGGCCAACGTCCTGACTTTC. The encoded protein is CATRFMGQGANVLTF.

The V call is TRBV9, the J call TRBJ2-5; D might be TRBD1 (6 bases). The CDR3 totals 12 residues. Germline lookup yields CDR1 SGDLS and CDR2 YYNGEE. V was clipped by 4 bases and J by 9 bases, with 13 bases between them. The CDR3 is CASSKDSQAQYF. The CDR3 DNA reads TGTGCCAGCAGCAAGGACAGCCAGGCCCAGTACTTC.

The chain employs TRBV4-3 and TRBJ2-5; 12 bases map to TRBD2. Germline lookup yields CDR1 LGHNA and CDR2 YSLEER. The ends lost 3 bases at V and 1 base at J; junction bases unmatched: 0. The CDR3 extends over 15 amino acids. In DNA form, the CDR3 reads TGCGCCAGCAGCCAGACTAGCGGGAGCCAAGAGACCCAGTACTTC. It translates to CASSQTSGSQETQYF.

Regarding this clonotype: A much bigger clone sits one base away, suggesting this may be a read error. V is TRBV12-3 or TRBV12-4 and J is TRBJ1-1, with D tentatively TRBD1 (6 bases). Trimming left V 8 bases short and J 0 bases short, with 16 bases between. The CDR3 totals 15 residues. The CDR3 is CASGGGGLMNTEAFF. The CDR3 DNA is TGTGCCAGCGGGGGGGGGGGGCTGATGAACACTGAAGCTTTCTTT.